One sample yielded the 9 T cell receptor beta chains listed below, sequenced in a study of T cells in Graves' hyperthyroidism and ophthalmopathy. The TCR beta CDR3 regions underwent amplification using RNA transcripts as the source. First-round RT-PCR of the TCR CDR3 relied on the HTBI primer set. TCRdb re-called the multiplex PCR reads through MiXCR, storing one row per CDR3 protein. This table has around 530,000 distinct CDR3 sequences, roughly 17% appearing once. Sequencing was performed on blood. The source of these receptors is a woman younger than 30 with Graves' ophthalmopathy.

This clonotype occurred once. The chain is built from TRBV28 and TRBJ2-3; 8 bases agree with TRBD2. Germline V gene sequence: CDR1 MDHEN, CDR2 SYDVKM. The CDR3 runs to 15 residues. J was trimmed by 1 base and V by 5 bases; bases with no gene match: 5. Here the CDR3 DNA reads TGTGCCAGCAGTGAAAAAGCGGGGGGCACAGATACGCAGTATTTT. It is translated as CASSEKAGGTDTQYF.

This clonotype was detected a few times. The rearrangement uses TRBV6-5 and TRBJ2-7; TRBD1 matches at 8 bases. This CDR3 has 19 residues. The junction had 17 bases not matched to a gene; V was cut back by 2 bases and J by 2 bases. Per germline, CDR1 MNHEY and CDR2 SVGAGI. The CDR3: CASSYKFRGTGGNPYEQYF. For the CDR3, the DNA is TGTGCCAGCAGTTACAAGTTCCGTGGGACAGGCGGGAACCCCTACGAGCAGTACTTC.

The CDR3 spells CASSLTGDSSYEQYF. In DNA, the CDR3 is TGTGCCAGCAGCTTAACGGGGGACAGCTCCTACGAGCAGTACTTC. The rearrangement uses TRBV7-3 and TRBJ2-7; 7 bases match TRBD1. The germline V gene has CDR1 SGHTA and CDR2 FQGTGA. V was pared by 0 bases and J by 0 bases, with 2 bases of the junction left unmatched. The CDR3 runs 15 residues.

This clonotype came up a few times. This sequence joins TRBV3-1 and TRBJ1-1; unclear D gene. This CDR3 has 15 residues. Germline V lookup: CDR1 LGHDT, CDR2 YNNKEL (reference sequence). The ends were cut back, 6 bases at V and 3 bases at J, with 17 bases in the middle. The CDR3 here is CASSPRDKYDTEAFF. The CDR3 DNA follows: TGTGCCAGCAGTCCCAGAGACAAATACGACACTGAAGCTTTCTTT.

There are many counts of this clonotype. The gene calls are TRBV12-3 or TRBV12-4 and TRBJ2-5, with D uncertain. The CDR3 is made up of 12 amino acids. V dropped 3 bases and J dropped 4 bases, with 6 bases sitting between them. The CDR3 region is CASSFLRETQYF. Written as DNA, the CDR3 is TGTGCCAGCAGTTTCCTTCGAGAGACCCAGTACTTC.

This clonotype showed up many times. This chain connects TRBV4-3 to TRBJ2-3; a possible D gene is TRBD1 (5 bases). The germline gives CDR1 LGHNA, CDR2 YSLEER. The CDR3 is 15 amino acids. The ends were cut back, 0 bases at V and 2 bases at J, with 9 bases in the middle. The CDR3 DNA follows: TGCGCCAGCAGCCAAGAAGGGGCGGACACAGATACGCAGTATTTT. Translated: CASSQEGADTDTQYF.

This chain connects TRBV7-9 to TRBJ1-3, with 7 bases aligning to TRBD1. The CDR3 is 16 residues long. Germline V CDR1 and CDR2: SEHNR, FQNEAQ (reference sequence). V lost 5 bases, J lost 1 base, and 8 bases stayed unmatched. This chain's CDR3 is CASSPGQTYSGNTIYF. As DNA, the CDR3 is TGTGCCAGCAGCCCGGGACAGACTTATTCTGGAAACACCATATATTTT.

The chain carries TRBV29-1 and TRBJ1-2, with TRBD1 matching 8 bases. Germline V gene data show CDR1 as SQVTM and CDR2 as ANQGSEA. The CDR3 is 12 residues long. The V and J ends lost 6 bases and 5 bases, in that order; junction bases with no gene match: 5. The CDR3 DNA reads TGCAGCGTCGCCGGGACAGGATATGGCTACACCTTC. It yields the protein CSVAGTGYGYTF.

This clonotype was counted many times. This chain uses TRBV3-1 with TRBJ2-5; D call uncertain. Germline V lookup: CDR1 LGHDT, CDR2 YNNKEL (reference sequence). V was clipped by 4 bases and J by 7 bases, with 7 bases between them. The CDR3 spans 11 residues. The CDR3 region is CASSLVATQYF. DNA for the CDR3: TGTGCCAGCAGCCTGGTGGCGACCCAGTACTTC.